This TCR beta chain originates from a study of T cells in Graves' hyperthyroidism and ophthalmopathy. Using RNA transcripts as the source, TCR beta CDR3 regions were amplified. The HTBI set primed first-round TCR CDR3 RT-PCR. TCRdb independently ran MiXCR on the multiplex PCR reads; one entry per CDR3 protein. The repertoire holds around 210,000 distinct CDR3 sequences, with around a sixth as singletons. This clonotype has at least ten counts. CDR1 MDHEN and CDR2 SYDVKM come from the germline V gene. V was clipped by 8 bases and J by 0 bases, with 14 bases between them. This CDR3 spans 14 amino acids. Patients counted as stable if ophthalmopathy did not develop within 18 months.

This sequence originates from a woman aged 45-65 years with Graves' hyperthyroidism. The material sequenced was blood. This chain links TRBV28 with TRBJ2-7; D might be TRBD2 (7 bases). CDR3 in DNA: TGTGCCAGCTCAAGGGGGGGAAGCTCCTACGAGCAGTACTTC. It yields the protein CASSRGGSSYEQYF.